This T cell receptor beta chain was profiled in a study of PD-L1 blockade in urothelial cancer. Overall study: Patients, treated from about 2014 onward, received atezolizumab 1,200 mg intravenously every 3 weeks. A median of about 140,000 T cells was found in the blood samples. Study-wide points: Better progression-free and overall survival followed lower pretreatment blood clonality.

Time point denoted: pretreatment peripheral blood. On this clone itself: Its antigen is not known.

Measured with immunoSEQ multiplex PCR; TCRdb has only the in-frame clones, and not every one. The sample lists around 63,000 clones; about 81% were seen once. The V gene's germline CDR1 is MNHEY and CDR2 SMNVEV (reference sequence). V was pared by 5 bases and J by 3 bases, with 16 bases between. The CDR3 extends over 15 amino acids. The source of this sequence is an older man with urothelial cancer. The source material was PBMCs, sampled around atezolizumab (anti-PD-L1) treatment. This chain joins TRBV27 and TRBJ2-5, with D possibly matching TRBD2 (5 bases). CDR3 amino acids: CASSKQAGLKETQYF. CDR3 DNA sequence: TGTGCCAGCAGTAAACAAGCCGGACTTAAAGAGACCCAGTACTTC.